The TCR beta chain described here comes from a study of CD8+ T cells in alopecia areata. Whole-study context: Treated patients took oral tofacitinib at 5 to 10 mg twice daily. The protocol delivered tofacitinib for 6 to 18 months, then withdrew it for 6 months.

The sequencing template was cDNA reverse transcribed from extracted RNA. This table comes from immunoSEQ multiplex PCR, and its TCRdb copy is limited to in-frame clones, with some not included. The table includes around 150,000 clones, 60% detected once. The CDR3 contains 13 residues. CDR1 SQVTM and CDR2 ANQGSEA come from the germline V gene. V was pared by 5 bases and J by 6 bases, with 2 bases of the junction left unmatched. Overall study results and limits: An increase in clonality over normal scalp was evident in lesional scalp, especially alopecia totalis/universalis.

About this clone itself: What it binds is unknown.

Regarding treatment: oral pan-JAK inhibitor, 5-10 mg twice daily. Alopecia areata patients provided lesional scalp punch biopsies and peripheral blood, both collected for the study. This sequence was found in a human donor with alopecia areata. This sequence joins TRBV29-1 and TRBJ2-7; 15 positions match TRBD2. The sample consisted of CD4+ T cells sorted from blood, taken at week 24, from a patient treated with tofacitinib. CDR3 loop: CSVRGLAGGEQYF. The CDR3 DNA reads as TGCAGCGTTCGGGGACTAGCGGGGGGCGAGCAGTACTTC.